Below are 20 T cell receptor beta chains sequenced from a single sample in a study of blood T cell repertoires in COVID-19. Clones were sequenced by immunoSEQ multiplex PCR, and TCRdb holds only the in-frame ones, with some missing. The table includes 170,000 or so clones, approximately 90% detected once. Input material: peripheral blood. These TCRs come from a man in his fifties or sixties with acute or convalescent COVID-19.

The rearrangement joins TRBV4-3 to TRBJ1-3, with D unclear. The V gene's germline CDR1 is LGHNA and CDR2 YSLEER. The CDR3 is 15 amino acids. The V end lost 0 bases, the J end lost 0 bases, and 6 bases lay between the germline ends. CDR3 DNA sequence: TGCGCCAGCAGCCAAGATCCGAGCTCTGGAAACACCATATATTTT. Translation gives CASSQDPSSGNTIYF.

This chain uses TRBV2 with TRBJ1-2, with a tentative D call TRBD1 (5 bases). Germline loops: CDR1 SNHLY, CDR2 FYNNEI. The V gene lost 10 bases and the J gene lost 6 bases, with 15 bases spanning the gap. CDR3 length: 12 amino acids. The CDR3 here is CANRGGYDGYTF. The CDR3 DNA sequence: TGTGCCAACCGGGGGGGGTACGATGGCTACACCTTC.

The chain has TRBV5-1 and TRBJ1-5, with 7 bases fitting TRBD1. Germline lookup yields CDR1 SGHRS and CDR2 YFSETQ. This CDR3 contains 15 residues. The V and J ends lost 0 bases and 6 bases, in that order; junction bases with no gene match: 6. This chain's CDR3 is CASSLATGAGQPQHF. The CDR3 DNA reads TGCGCCAGCAGCTTGGCCACAGGGGCAGGTCAGCCCCAGCATTTT. Filled out from reference TRBV5-1 and TRBJ1-5, the complete variable domain reads KAGVTQTPRYLIKTRGQQVTLSCSPISGHRSVSWYQQTPGQGLQFLFEYFSETQRNKGNFPGRFSGRQFSNSRSEMNVSTLELGDSALYLCASSLATGAGQPQHFGDGTRLSIL.

The J gene is TRBJ1-5, the V gene TRBV6-2 or TRBV6-3, with unresolved D. In germline, CDR1 is MNHEY, CDR2 SVGEGT. Trimming shortened V by 4 bases and J by 5 bases, and 12 bases separated the two germline ends. The CDR3 runs 14 residues. For the CDR3, the DNA is TGTGCCAGCAGTTTCGTGGCGGAGCATCAGCCCCAGCATTTT. Protein: CASSFVAEHQPQHF.

With respect to this clone: Compared with germline, one end of the junction differs, possibly owing to a read error. CDR3 amino acids: CASSKDRVNYGYTF. The CDR3 region has the DNA TGCGCCAGCAGCAAAGACAGGGTCAACTATGGCTACACCTTC. This rearrangement joins TRBV4-3 to TRBJ1-2, with 7 bases aligning to TRBD1. Germline values: CDR1 LGHNA, CDR2 YSLEER. The CDR3 runs to 14 residues.

Here the CDR3 reads CASSPGGASQETQYF. The DNA for the CDR3 is TGTGCCAGCAGTCCCGGAGGGGCGTCGCAAGAGACCCAGTACTTC. The rearrangement uses TRBV28 and TRBJ2-5; possible D gene TRBD2, 6 bases. CDR3 length: 15 residues. Between the trimmed V and J ends, which lost 5 bases and 2 bases, there was a span of 15 bases. CDR1 is MDHEN, CDR2 SYDVKM, per germline.

The chain combines TRBV6-5 with TRBJ2-1; no clear D gene. V was clipped by 6 bases and J by 10 bases, with 10 bases between them. The germline gives CDR1 MNHEY, CDR2 SVGAGI. The CDR3 has 11 residues. In DNA, the CDR3 is TGTGCCAGCAGAAGACTTAACGAGCAGTTCTTC. Protein: CASRRLNEQFF.

This chain uses TRBV19 with TRBJ2-3; 7 bases agree with TRBD1. The CDR3 has 14 residues. V lost 5 bases and J lost 2; bases outside the gene matches: 4. Germline V gives CDR1 LNHDA, CDR2 SQIVND (reference sequence). CDR3: CASSSTGATDTQYF. CDR3 sequence (DNA): TGTGCCAGTAGTTCCACAGGGGCCACAGATACGCAGTATTTT.

The V and J genes are TRBV9 and TRBJ1-2, with 7 bases aligning to TRBD1. CDR3 length equals 14 residues. V shed 2 bases, J shed 4 bases, and the junction held 5 bases outside the gene matches. CDR1 SGDLS and CDR2 YYNGEE come from the germline V gene. In DNA form, the CDR3 reads TGTGCCAGCAGCGTTACAGGGGCCACCTATGGCTACACCTTC. The encoded protein is CASSVTGATYGYTF.

This clone was seen once. This chain uses TRBV30 with TRBJ1-6, with D perhaps TRBD1 (6 bases). V lost 4 bases and J 2 bases, leaving 12 bases between the germline ends. Germline V lookup: CDR1 GTSNPN, CDR2 SVGIG (reference sequence). The CDR3 sequence is 15 residues long. CDR3 residues: CAWKTTGTYNSPLHF. CDR3 DNA sequence: TGTGCCTGGAAAACAACAGGGACCTATAATTCACCCCTCCACTTT.

This sequence joins TRBV6-6 and TRBJ2-4; 8 nucleotides line up with TRBD2. V dropped 5 bases and J dropped 9; count of bases not matched to a gene: 3. Germline CDR1 MNHNY, CDR2 SVGAGI (reference sequence). This CDR3 is 12 amino acids long. CDR3 bases: TGTGCCAGCAGTCCCGGGGGGGGCATTCAGTACTTC. It specifies CASSPGGGIQYF.

This sequence joins TRBV28 and TRBJ1-5; possibly TRBD1 for D (6 bases). The length of the CDR3 is 17 residues. Germline lookup yields CDR1 MDHEN and CDR2 SYDVKM. Trimming left V 3 bases short and J 4 bases short, with 19 bases between. The CDR3 DNA reads as TGTGCCAGCAGTTTTCTGACAGCCCCCCAGGGGAATCAGCCCCAGCATTTT. Translating gives CASSFLTAPQGNQPQHF.

The chain uses TRBV28 and TRBJ1-2; 7 bases agree with TRBD1. V gave up 2 bases and J gave up 4 bases; unmatched junction bases: 10. Germline V CDR1 and CDR2: MDHEN, SYDVKM. The CDR3 is made up of 16 amino acids. The CDR3 nucleotides are TGTGCCAGCAGTTTAACCGCGGGAGGGGGCTTCTATGGCTACACCTTC. Translated, it gives CASSLTAGGGFYGYTF.

The CDR3 nucleotides read TGTGCCAGCAGCTTAGCGGGAGGCTACGAGCAGTACTTC. Protein: CASSLAGGYEQYF. This chain links TRBV7-2 with TRBJ2-7; TRBD2 is a possible D gene (6 bases). Germline loops: CDR1 SGHTA, CDR2 FQGNSA. V lost 0 bases and J lost 3, with 6 bases in between. This CDR3 spans 13 amino acids.

The CDR3 bases are TGTGCCAGCAGTAAACAGGGGGGCAATCAGCCCCAGCATTTT. Protein sequence: CASSKQGGNQPQHF. The chain uses TRBV6-2 or TRBV6-3 and TRBJ1-5, with 8 bases matching TRBD1. CDR3 length: 14 residues. Germline-derived CDR1 and CDR2 are MNHEY and SVGEGT. Trimming at V came to 5 bases and at J to 2 bases, leaving 2 bases not matched to a gene.

The chain links TRBV27 to TRBJ2-7; 11 bases are shared with TRBD2. V lost 2 bases and J lost 3; bases outside the gene matches: 0. The CDR3 is 14 amino acids. The germline V gene has CDR1 MNHEY and CDR2 SMNVEV (reference sequence). Here the CDR3 reads CASSLGTSGYEQYF. DNA for the CDR3: TGTGCCAGCAGTTTAGGGACTAGCGGCTACGAGCAGTACTTC.

The chain combines TRBV29-1 with TRBJ2-2; TRBD2 agrees at 7 bases. This CDR3 is 15 amino acids long. With 3 bases clipped from V and 2 bases from J, the junction kept 6 bases outside the gene matches. Germline values: CDR1 SQVTM, CDR2 ANQGSEA. The CDR3 loop reads CSVEPAGRNTGELFF. The DNA for the CDR3 is TGCAGCGTTGAGCCAGCGGGAAGAAACACCGGGGAGCTGTTTTTT.

The table lists this clone with a count of one. V and J are TRBV5-1 and TRBJ2-2; a possible D gene is TRBD1 (6 bases). In germline, CDR1 is SGHRS, CDR2 YFSETQ. The CDR3 contains 16 residues. Trimming left V 4 bases short and J 0 bases short, with 13 bases between. As DNA, the CDR3 is TGCGCCAGCAGCGTCCGACAGGTTACGAACACCGGGGAGCTGTTTTTT. It is translated as CASSVRQVTNTGELFF.

Only one count was recorded for this clone. This chain uses TRBV29-1 with TRBJ1-6, with D maybe TRBD1 (6 bases). This CDR3 has 17 residues. Germline V gene data show CDR1 as SQVTM and CDR2 as ANQGSEA. V gave up 3 bases and J gave up 4 bases, with 19 bases separating them. CDR3 in amino acids: CSVEGPMGDKYNSPLHF. The CDR3 coding sequence is TGCAGCGTTGAGGGCCCGATGGGGGACAAATATAATTCACCCCTCCACTTT.

The rearrangement joins TRBV19 to TRBJ2-5; 8 bases match TRBD1. The V segment lost 3 bases and the J segment 2 bases; nucleotides outside the gene matches: 8. The CDR3 loop spans 16 amino acids. CDR1 LNHDA and CDR2 SQIVND come from the germline V gene (reference sequence). CDR3 DNA: TGTGCCAGTAGTATGGCTGGGACAGGAGCACAAGAGACCCAGTACTTC. Translated: CASSMAGTGAQETQYF.